This TCR beta chain stems from a study of blood T cell repertoires in COVID-19. About the research overall: Samples representing acute and convalescent COVID-19 were sourced from the United States, Italy and Spain.

Clones were read by immunoSEQ multiplex PCR, and TCRdb kept only the in-frame ones, dropping some. The table records 150,000 to 200,000 clones, 88% of them present only once. CDR1 is SGHTA and CDR2 is FQGNSA in the germline V gene. The CDR3 consists of 16 residues. The V segment lost 5 bases and the J segment 1 base; nucleotides outside the gene matches: 8. The chain has TRBV7-2 and TRBJ2-3; 8 bases agree with TRBD2. This clonotype originated in a man aged 35-49 years with active or convalescent COVID-19. Sample: peripheral blood. For the CDR3, the DNA is TGTGCCAGCAGCACGGGGGGGGGAGACGGCACAGATACGCAGTATTTT. Its translation is CASSTGGGDGTDTQYF.